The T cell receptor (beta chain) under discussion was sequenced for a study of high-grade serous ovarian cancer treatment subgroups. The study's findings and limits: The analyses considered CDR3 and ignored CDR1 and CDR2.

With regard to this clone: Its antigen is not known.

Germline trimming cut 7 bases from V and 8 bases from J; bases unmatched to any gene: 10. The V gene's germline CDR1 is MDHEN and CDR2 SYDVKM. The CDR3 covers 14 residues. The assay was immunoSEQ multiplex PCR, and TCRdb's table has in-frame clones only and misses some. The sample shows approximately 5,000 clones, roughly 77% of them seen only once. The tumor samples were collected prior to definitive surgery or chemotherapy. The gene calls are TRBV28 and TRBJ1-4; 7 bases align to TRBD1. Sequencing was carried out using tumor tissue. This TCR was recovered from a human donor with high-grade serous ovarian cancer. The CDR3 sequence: CASTAGTEEEKLFF. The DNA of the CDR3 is TGTGCCAGCACGGCCGGGACAGAGGAAGAAAAACTGTTTTTT.